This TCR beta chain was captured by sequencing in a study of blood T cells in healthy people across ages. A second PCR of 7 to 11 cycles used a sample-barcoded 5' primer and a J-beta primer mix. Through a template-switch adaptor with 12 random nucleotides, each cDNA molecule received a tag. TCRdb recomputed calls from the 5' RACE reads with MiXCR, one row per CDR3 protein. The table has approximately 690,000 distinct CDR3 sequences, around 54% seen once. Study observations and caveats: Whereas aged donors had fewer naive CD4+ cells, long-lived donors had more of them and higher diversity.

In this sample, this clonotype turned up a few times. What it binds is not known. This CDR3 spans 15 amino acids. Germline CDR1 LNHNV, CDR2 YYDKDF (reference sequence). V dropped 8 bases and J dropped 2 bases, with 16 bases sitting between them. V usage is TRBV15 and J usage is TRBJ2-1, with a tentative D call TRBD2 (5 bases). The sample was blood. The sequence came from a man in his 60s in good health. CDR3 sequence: CATLVGEPTYNEQFF. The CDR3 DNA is TGTGCCACCCTTGTCGGGGAGCCTACCTACAATGAGCAGTTCTTC.